The clone carrying this T cell receptor beta chain was counted a few times. No antigen is known for it. The data belong to a study of identical twins. Findings of the study overall: Models, which agreed with sharing between unrelated individuals, nonetheless underestimated the out-of-frame TCR alpha sharing seen in monozygotic twins. Cross-sectional statistics underpinned the conclusions; the same donors were not followed.

The CDR3 contains 12 residues. Trimming cost V 4 bases and J 4 bases, with 6 bases left between them. Germline lookup yields CDR1 SGHKS and CDR2 YYEKEE (reference sequence). TCRdb itself ran the 5' RACE reads through MiXCR, one entry per CDR3 protein. Of roughly 700,000 distinct CDR3 sequences listed, 8.6% are singletons. The same sample was also studied in work on yellow fever vaccine responses in identical twins.

The chain couples TRBV5-5 to TRBJ1-5; the D is unclear. Sequenced material: PBMCs. The clonotype comes from a young woman in good health. The CDR3 reads CASSRNNQPQHF. Written as DNA, the CDR3 is TGTGCCAGCAGCCGCAATAATCAGCCCCAGCATTTT.